This entry lists 22 T cell receptor beta chains sequenced from one sample in a study of T cell changes during pregnancy in multiple sclerosis. Using immunoSEQ multiplex PCR, the repertoire was profiled, and TCRdb retains in-frame clones only, with some absent. The sample holds 38,000 or so clones, 92% seen once. Sequences were derived from CD8+ T cells from peripheral blood mononuclear cells, sampled in the first trimester of pregnancy. The receptors stem from a female donor with multiple sclerosis, enrolled in a pregnancy study.

The chain links TRBV15 to TRBJ1-5, with unresolved D. CDR1 is LNHNV, CDR2 YYDKDF, per germline (reference sequence). The V and J ends lost 0 bases and 0 bases respectively, with 9 bases between them. There are 16 residues in the CDR3. This CDR3 reads CATSRERSYSNQPQHF. For the CDR3, the DNA is TGTGCCACCAGCAGAGAGCGGTCGTATAGCAATCAGCCCCAGCATTTT.

The rearrangement joins TRBV6-6 to TRBJ1-5; 10 positions match TRBD1. Per the germline V gene, CDR1 is MNHNY and CDR2 is SVGAGI (reference sequence). V lost 7 bases to trimming and J lost 9 bases; unmatched junction nucleotides: 6. The CDR3 extends over 13 amino acids. In DNA form, the CDR3 reads TGTGCCAGCATTAGGACAGGGGGGGGGCCCCAGCATTTT. Protein: CASIRTGGGPQHF.

The rearrangement uses TRBV5-1 and TRBJ2-3, with 10 positions matching TRBD1. Germline V CDR1 and CDR2: SGHRS, YFSETQ. V lost 4 bases and J lost 6; bases outside the gene matches: 8. There are 15 residues in the CDR3. The CDR3 loop reads CASSPPTGGEDTQYF. The CDR3 DNA sequence: TGCGCCAGCAGCCCCCCGACAGGGGGCGAGGATACGCAGTATTTT. Supplemented by reference TRBV5-1 and TRBJ2-3, the full variable domain reads KAGVTQTPRYLIKTRGQQVTLSCSPISGHRSVSWYQQTPGQGLQFLFEYFSETQRNKGNFPGRFSGRQFSNSRSEMNVSTLELGDSALYLCASSPPTGGEDTQYFGPGTRLTVL.

The V call is TRBV4-1, the J call TRBJ2-1; D may be TRBD2 (5 bases). CDR1 and CDR2 (germline): MGHRA, YSYEKL. This CDR3 spans 16 amino acids. V lost 0 bases, J lost 6 bases, and 15 bases lay in between. The CDR3 reads CASSQDLDFSVNEQFF. DNA for the CDR3: TGCGCCAGCAGCCAAGATCTGGACTTCAGCGTCAATGAGCAGTTCTTC.

The rearrangement links TRBV5-1 to TRBJ2-2, with D tentatively TRBD2 (6 bases). The V and J ends lost 6 bases and 7 bases respectively, with 7 bases between them. The CDR3 is made up of 11 amino acids. Germline V gene sequence: CDR1 SGHRS, CDR2 YFSETQ. The CDR3 loop is CASIADGELFF. CDR3 coding DNA: TGCGCCAGCATAGCGGACGGGGAGCTGTTTTTT.

CDR3 DNA: TGTGCCAGCAAGGACAGGATGAACACTGAAGCTTTCTTT. Protein sequence: CASKDRMNTEAFF. V is TRBV2 and J is TRBJ1-1, with TRBD1 identical over 7 bases. This CDR3 contains 13 residues. J was trimmed by 0 bases and V by 7 bases; bases with no gene match: 2. CDR1 SNHLY and CDR2 FYNNEI come from the germline V gene.

This chain connects TRBV27 to TRBJ2-7; 8 bases map to TRBD1. The germline V gene encodes CDR1 MNHEY and CDR2 SMNVEV (reference sequence). The CDR3 contains 18 residues. The V and J ends lost 7 bases and 0 bases, in that order; junction bases with no gene match: 17. In nucleotides, the CDR3 is TGTGCCAGCATGGGACAGGACAGGCATGGGCTAGGCTCCTACGAGCAGTACTTC. Translating it yields CASMGQDRHGLGSYEQYF.

The chain uses TRBV13 and TRBJ1-1, with 7 positions matching TRBD1. In germline, CDR1 is PRHDT, CDR2 FYEKMQ (reference sequence). Losses at the gene ends were 5 bases for V and 0 bases for J; bases not matched to a gene: 12. CDR3 length: 17 amino acids. DNA of the CDR3: TGTGCCAGCAGCCCAACAGGGGAGGCCATGATGAACACTGAAGCTTTCTTT. Protein: CASSPTGEAMMNTEAFF.

CDR3 sequence reads: CASSDSMQANSPLHF. In nucleotides, the CDR3 is TGTGCCAGCAGTGACTCGATGCAGGCAAATTCACCCCTCCACTTT. The V call is TRBV6-4, the J call TRBJ1-6, with no clear D. V was cut by 0 bases and J by 7 bases, with 10 bases left in between. The germline V gene encodes CDR1 MRHNA and CDR2 SNTAGT. The CDR3 has 15 amino acids.

The J gene is TRBJ2-1, the V gene TRBV19; 9 positions agree with TRBD2. V was pared by 4 bases and J by 4 bases, with 2 bases of the junction left unmatched. This CDR3 has 14 amino acids. Germline V lookup: CDR1 LNHDA, CDR2 SQIVND (reference sequence). The CDR3 loop reads CASSSGGDYNEQFF. The CDR3 nucleotides are TGTGCCAGTAGTAGCGGGGGGGATTACAATGAGCAGTTCTTC.

This rearrangement joins TRBV5-6 to TRBJ2-5; 8 bases line up with TRBD2. The V segment lost 4 bases and the J segment 5 bases; nucleotides outside the gene matches: 4. Germline V gene sequence: CDR1 SGHDT, CDR2 YYEEEE. The CDR3 has 13 amino acids. DNA of the CDR3: TGTGCCAGCAGCGGCGGGGGGTGGGAGACCCAGTACTTC. Its translation is CASSGGGWETQYF. The variable domain in full, with the rest retrieved from reference TRBV5-6 and TRBJ2-5, is DAGVTQSPTHLIKTRGQQVTLRCSPKSGHDTVSWYQQALGQGPQFIFQYYEEEERQRGNFPDRFSGHQFPNYSSELNVNALLLGDSALYLCASSGGGWETQYFGPGTRLLVL.

The V and J genes are TRBV9 and TRBJ2-2; D gene unclear. Trimming cost V 3 bases and J 4 bases, with 13 bases left between them. The germline gives CDR1 SGDLS, CDR2 YYNGEE. The CDR3 length is 15 residues. As DNA, the CDR3 is TGTGCCAGCAGCGACCCCACATTTGGCACCGGGGAGCTGTTTTTT. Translated: CASSDPTFGTGELFF.

This chain connects TRBV13 to TRBJ1-6; D possibly corresponds to TRBD1 (6 bases). CDR1 is PRHDT and CDR2 is FYEKMQ in the germline V gene (reference sequence). The CDR3 has 17 amino acids. V gave up 0 bases and J gave up 7 bases, with 16 bases separating them. This CDR3 is CASSLGLIQGSNSPLHF. The CDR3 DNA follows: TGTGCCAGCAGCTTAGGCCTAATTCAGGGGTCAAATTCACCCCTCCACTTT.

Concerning this clone: At one end, the junction sequence differs from germline, possibly due to a read error. This rearrangement joins TRBV7-3 to TRBJ2-1; D ambiguous. Germline V gives CDR1 SGHTA, CDR2 FQGTGA. There are 13 residues in the CDR3. CDR3 residues: CASSPDSHNEQFF. The DNA of the CDR3 is TGTGCCAGCAGCCCCGACTCCCACAATGAGCAGTTCTTC. The whole variable domain, filled in from reference TRBV7-3 and TRBJ2-1, reads GAGVSQTPSNKVTEKGKYVELRCDPISGHTALYWYRQSLGQGPEFLIYFQGTGAADDSGLPNDRFFAVRPEGSVSTLKIQRTERGDSAVYLCASSPDSHNEQFFGPGTRLTVL.

The chain combines TRBV9 with TRBJ2-2; a possible D gene is TRBD1 (5 bases). Germline-derived CDR1 and CDR2 are SGDLS and YYNGEE. Trimming removed 5 bases at V and 2 bases at J, with 10 bases between. The length of the CDR3 is 14 residues. The CDR3 DNA is TGTGCCAGCAGGGGGCCCGTAAACACCGGGGAGCTGTTTTTT. Its protein is CASRGPVNTGELFF.

V is TRBV6-6 and J is TRBJ1-1; D is unresolved. Trimming shortened V by 0 bases and J by 0 bases, and 8 bases separated the two germline ends. Germline CDR1 is MNHNY and CDR2 is SVGAGI (reference sequence). CDR3 length: 15 residues. The CDR3 region is CASSYSSGMNTEAFF. CDR3 in DNA: TGTGCCAGCAGTTACTCGTCGGGGATGAACACTGAAGCTTTCTTT.

This chain joins TRBV6-5 and TRBJ2-3; TRBD1 is a possible D gene (6 bases). The germline V gene has CDR1 MNHEY and CDR2 SVGAGI. The CDR3 extends over 15 amino acids. The V gene lost 11 bases and the J gene lost 4 bases, with 22 bases spanning the gap. This chain's CDR3 is CASQGLSDLADTQYF. The CDR3 nucleotides are TGTGCCTCCCAGGGGCTCTCCGATTTGGCAGATACGCAGTATTTT.

This clone appeared a single time. The V call is TRBV15, the J call TRBJ1-1, with D uncertain. Germline assignment: CDR1 LNHNV and CDR2 YYDKDF (reference sequence). This CDR3 region has 15 residues. The V end lost 5 bases, the J end lost 3 bases, and 16 bases lay between the germline ends. The CDR3 DNA sequence: TGTGCCACCAGCTCCCCGGAGGGCTGGGACACTGAAGCTTTCTTT. Its protein is CATSSPEGWDTEAFF.

This clone appeared a single time. CDR3 region: CASSDSAGQGENEQFF. The CDR3 region has the DNA TGTGCCAGCAGTGACTCTGCGGGACAGGGTGAAAATGAGCAGTTCTTC. This sequence joins TRBV6-4 and TRBJ2-1; 9 bases are a match to TRBD1. After removal of 0 bases from V and 7 bases from J, the junction contained 7 bases not matched to a gene. This CDR3 is 16 amino acids long. Per germline, CDR1 MRHNA and CDR2 SNTAGT.

Notes on this clone: The sample contains more than one DNA sequence encoding this CDR3. The rearrangement joins TRBV6-1 to TRBJ1-2, with D hard to call. Deletions cut 4 bases from V and 4 bases from J, with 7 bases between. The CDR3 extends over 12 amino acids. Germline V lookup: CDR1 MNHNS, CDR2 SASEGT. The CDR3 DNA follows: TGTGCCAGCAGTGTCGATAGCTATGGCTACACCTTC. This gives the protein CASSVDSYGYTF.

The J gene is TRBJ1-5, the V gene TRBV7-9; D ambiguous. Trimming removed 5 bases at V and 0 bases at J, with 8 bases between. CDR3 size: 14 residues. CDR1 is SEHNR, CDR2 FQNEAQ, per germline (reference sequence). DNA for the CDR3: TGTGCCAGCAGCCCCCCTTTTAGCAATCAGCCCCAGCATTTT. Protein product: CASSPPFSNQPQHF.

In its sample, this clone was seen a few times. The chain employs TRBV14 and TRBJ2-7; 8 bases align to TRBD1. CDR1 SGHDN and CDR2 FVKESK come from the germline V gene. J gave up 7 bases and V 4 bases, and 9 bases lay outside the gene matches. CDR3 length: 14 amino acids. The CDR3 sequence is CASSRYRGFGEQYF. The CDR3 DNA follows: TGTGCCAGCAGCCGTTACAGGGGGTTCGGGGAGCAGTACTTC.